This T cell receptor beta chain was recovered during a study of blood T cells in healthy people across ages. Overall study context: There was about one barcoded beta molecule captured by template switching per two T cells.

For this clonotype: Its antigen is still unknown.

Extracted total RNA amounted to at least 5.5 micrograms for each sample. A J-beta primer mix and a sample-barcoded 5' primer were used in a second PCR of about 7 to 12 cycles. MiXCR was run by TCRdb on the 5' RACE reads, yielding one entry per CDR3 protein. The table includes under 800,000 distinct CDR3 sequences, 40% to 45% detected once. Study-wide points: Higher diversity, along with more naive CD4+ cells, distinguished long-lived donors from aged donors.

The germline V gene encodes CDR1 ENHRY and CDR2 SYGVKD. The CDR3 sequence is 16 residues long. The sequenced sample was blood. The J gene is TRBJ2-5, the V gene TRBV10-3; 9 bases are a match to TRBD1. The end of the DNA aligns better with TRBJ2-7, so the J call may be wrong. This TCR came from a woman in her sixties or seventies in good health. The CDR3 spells CAISHLYGTGSHEQYF. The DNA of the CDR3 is TGTGCCATCAGCCACCTTTACGGGACAGGGAGCCACGAGCAGTACTTC.